The 15 T cell receptor beta chains reported below all come from one sample, sequenced in a study of blood T cell repertoires in COVID-19. Produced via immunoSEQ multiplex PCR; TCRdb's table is partial and in-frame only. This table has about 240,000 clones, about 86% appearing once. The specimen was PBMCs or T cells enriched from blood (not recorded which). These receptors came from a woman aged 40 to 50 with acute COVID-19.

The table lists this clone with a few counts. This chain connects TRBV5-1 to TRBJ2-7; 9 bases are shared with TRBD1. Germline V gene sequence: CDR1 SGHRS, CDR2 YFSETQ. The V and J ends lost 3 bases and 3 bases, in that order; junction bases with no gene match: 10. CDR3 length equals 16 residues. CDR3 sequence reads: CASSYATGGSYYEQYF. The CDR3, as DNA: TGCGCCAGCAGCTATGCAACAGGGGGCAGTTACTACGAGCAGTACTTC. The variable domain in full, with the rest retrieved from reference TRBV5-1 and TRBJ2-7, is KAGVTQTPRYLIKTRGQQVTLSCSPISGHRSVSWYQQTPGQGLQFLFEYFSETQRNKGNFPGRFSGRQFSNSRSEMNVSTLELGDSALYLCASSYATGGSYYEQYFGPGTRLTVT.

The CDR3 loop reads CASSLNRGMNTEAFF. CDR3 nucleotides: TGCGCCAGCAGCTTGAACAGGGGTATGAACACTGAAGCTTTCTTT. This rearrangement joins TRBV5-1 to TRBJ1-1; the match to TRBD1 covers 7 bases. This CDR3 comprises 15 residues. CDR1 and CDR2 from the germline V gene are SGHRS and YFSETQ. V dropped 1 base and J dropped 0; count of bases not matched to a gene: 3.

V gene TRBV5-8 combines with J gene TRBJ2-5; maybe TRBD1 (5 bases). Between the trimmed V and J ends, which lost 4 bases and 2 bases, there was a span of 12 bases. Germline V gives CDR1 SGHTS, CDR2 YDEGEE. This CDR3 has 14 amino acids. This CDR3 is CASSPRQRQETQYF. The CDR3 DNA follows: TGTGCCAGCAGCCCTCGACAGAGACAAGAGACCCAGTACTTC.

The chain recombines TRBV24-1 with TRBJ2-7; TRBD2 aligns across 14 bases. V was pared by 2 bases and J by 5 bases, with 4 bases of the junction left unmatched. Per the germline V gene, CDR1 is KGHDR and CDR2 is SFDVKD. This CDR3 region has 16 residues. The CDR3 is CATSDSGTSGRDEQYF. The CDR3 DNA reads as TGTGCCACCAGTGATTCGGGGACTAGCGGGAGAGACGAGCAGTACTTC.

The genes are TRBV6-5 and TRBJ2-5; D might be TRBD1 (5 bases). Per germline, CDR1 MNHEY and CDR2 SVGAGI. V gave up 4 bases and J gave up 5 bases, with 11 bases separating them. CDR3 length: 13 residues. CDR3 residues: CASSWGKGETQYF. In DNA, the CDR3 is TGTGCCAGCAGTTGGGGCAAAGGGGAGACCCAGTACTTC.

This clone was counted a few times. The chain links TRBV6-5 to TRBJ2-7; possibly TRBD2 for D (6 bases). This CDR3 has 15 amino acids. Germline V gene sequence: CDR1 MNHEY, CDR2 SVGAGI. The V end lost 4 bases, the J end lost 0 bases, and 13 bases lay between the germline ends. CDR3 region: CASSFRDGSSYEQYF. The CDR3 DNA is TGTGCCAGCAGTTTTAGGGACGGGAGCTCCTACGAGCAGTACTTC.

There are a few counts of this clone. The chain links TRBV28 to TRBJ2-2, with 8 bases fitting TRBD1. Germline CDR1 reads MDHEN; CDR2 reads SYDVKM. V lost 11 bases, J lost 1 base, and 3 bases stayed unmatched. This CDR3 contains 13 residues. In nucleotides, the CDR3 is TGTGCCGCCGGGACAGGGAACACCGGGGAGCTGTTTTTT. This codes for CAAGTGNTGELFF. The variable domain in full, completed from reference TRBV28 and TRBJ2-2, reads DVKVTQSSRYLVKRTGEKVFLECVQDMDHENMFWYRQDPGLGLRLIYFSYDVKMKEKGDIPEGYSVSREKKERFSLILESASTNQTSMYLCAAGTGNTGELFFGEGSRLTVL.

The rearrangement joins TRBV10-1 to TRBJ2-1, with 8 bases fitting TRBD1. This CDR3 is 13 amino acids long. From germline, CDR1 is WNHNN and CDR2 SYGVQD (reference sequence). V gave up 6 bases and J gave up 9 bases; unmatched junction bases: 7. CDR3 coding DNA: TGCGCCAGCAGCACCGACAGGGGAGGTGAGCAGTTCTTC. As protein: CASSTDRGGEQFF.

The V and J genes are TRBV3-1 (or the pseudogene TRBV3-2) and TRBJ2-7, with D possibly matching TRBD2 (6 bases). Germline CDR1 and CDR2: LGHDT and YNNKEL (reference sequence). Trimming took off 4 bases at V and 6 bases at J, with 16 bases between the two ends. CDR3 length: 14 residues. DNA for the CDR3: TGTGCCAGCAGCCTAACTAGCACCACTGGCGAGCAGTACTTC. Translating it yields CASSLTSTTGEQYF.

This rearrangement joins TRBV5-6 to TRBJ2-7, with TRBD2 matching 12 bases. This CDR3 contains 19 residues. Germline assignment: CDR1 SGHDT and CDR2 YYEEEE. The V and J ends lost 4 bases and 3 bases, in that order; junction bases with no gene match: 17. CDR3 protein: CASSGGGLAGSPLDYEQYF. The CDR3, as DNA: TGTGCCAGCAGCGGAGGAGGACTAGCGGGATCCCCCTTGGACTACGAGCAGTACTTC. The full variable domain, completed using reference TRBV5-6 and TRBJ2-7, is DAGVTQSPTHLIKTRGQQVTLRCSPKSGHDTVSWYQQALGQGPQFIFQYYEEEERQRGNFPDRFSGHQFPNYSSELNVNALLLGDSALYLCASSGGGLAGSPLDYEQYFGPGTRLTVT.

A few counts support this clone. The chain links TRBV5-6 to TRBJ2-7; TRBD2 matches at 8 bases. The CDR3 sequence is 12 residues long. Germline CDR1 SGHDT, CDR2 YYEEEE. V shed 4 bases, J shed 3 bases, and the junction held 0 bases outside the gene matches. For the CDR3, the DNA is TGTGCCAGCAGCCGGGGGGGCTACGAGCAGTACTTC. Encoded protein: CASSRGGYEQYF. The variable domain in full, with the rest retrieved from reference TRBV5-6 and TRBJ2-7, is DAGVTQSPTHLIKTRGQQVTLRCSPKSGHDTVSWYQQALGQGPQFIFQYYEEEERQRGNFPDRFSGHQFPNYSSELNVNALLLGDSALYLCASSRGGYEQYFGPGTRLTVT.

This clone has a single count. V and J are TRBV18 and TRBJ1-6, with 7 bases that match TRBD1. V shed 9 bases and J 0 bases; nucleotides not matched to a gene: 8. The CDR3 totals 16 residues. CDR1 is KGHSH, CDR2 LQKENI, per germline. The CDR3 sequence is CASIQGVGSYNSPLHF. In DNA form, the CDR3 reads TGTGCCAGTATCCAGGGGGTAGGCTCCTATAATTCACCCCTCCACTTT.

V gene TRBV29-1 combines with J gene TRBJ1-1; D possibly corresponds to TRBD1 (5 bases). Germline-derived CDR1 and CDR2 are SQVTM and ANQGSEA. The V end lost 1 base, the J end lost 7 bases, and 10 bases lay between the germline ends. The CDR3 is 12 residues long. CDR3: CSVEAGGGEAFF. CDR3 sequence (DNA): TGCAGCGTTGAAGCTGGGGGGGGTGAAGCTTTCTTT.

This chain connects TRBV27 to TRBJ1-1, with TRBD1 as a possible D gene (6 bases). The CDR3 loop spans 13 amino acids. Germline V gene lookup returns CDR1 MNHEY and CDR2 SMNVEV (reference sequence). Trimming removed 9 bases at V and 3 bases at J, with 14 bases between. The CDR3 nucleotides are TGTGCCAGTCAGGGGTTCGCCGACACTGAAGCTTTCTTT. This codes for CASQGFADTEAFF.

CDR3 loop: CASSDPGTGGEKLFF. CDR3 in DNA: TGTGCCAGCAGTGATCCCGGGACAGGGGGTGAAAAACTGTTTTTT. This sequence joins TRBV25-1 and TRBJ1-4; TRBD1 aligns across 11 bases. This CDR3 has 15 amino acids. The junction had 4 bases not matched to a gene; V was cut back by 3 bases and J by 7 bases. Germline CDR1 MGHDK, CDR2 SYGVNS.